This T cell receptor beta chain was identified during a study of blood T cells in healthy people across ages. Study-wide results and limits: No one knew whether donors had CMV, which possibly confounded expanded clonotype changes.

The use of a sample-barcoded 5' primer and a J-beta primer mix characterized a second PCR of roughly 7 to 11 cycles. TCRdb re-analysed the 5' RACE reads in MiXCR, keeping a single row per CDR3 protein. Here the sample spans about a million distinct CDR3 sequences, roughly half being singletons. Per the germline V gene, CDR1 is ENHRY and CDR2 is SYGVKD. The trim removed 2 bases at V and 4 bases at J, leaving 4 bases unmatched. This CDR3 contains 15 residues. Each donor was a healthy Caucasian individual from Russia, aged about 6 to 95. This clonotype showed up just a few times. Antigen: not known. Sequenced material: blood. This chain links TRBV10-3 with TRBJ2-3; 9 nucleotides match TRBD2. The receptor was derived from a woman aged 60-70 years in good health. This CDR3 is CAISEGGRAADTQYF. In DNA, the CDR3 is TGTGCCATCAGTGAGGGCGGGAGGGCCGCAGATACGCAGTATTTT.